Sequencing of this T cell receptor (beta chain) was carried out in a study of sequential checkpoint blockade in melanoma. Across the whole study: Arm A got nivolumab then ipilimumab; arm B the reverse, 1:1.

The CDR3 contains 12 residues. Only in-frame clones appear in the TCRdb table, and some are missing; sequencing was by immunoSEQ multiplex PCR. The table shows 5,000 or so clones, with about 79% occurring only once. As for treatment: randomized to nivolumab then ipilimumab (arm A) or the reverse (arm B). No patient had prior DNA-damaging chemotherapy. The sample consisted of CD8+ T cells sorted from blood (inferred from file names), taken from a patient given nivolumab and ipilimumab in sequence. The sequence derives from a human patient with melanoma. Some clones in this sample may be carry-over from other donors' samples. The rearrangement links TRBV21-1 to TRBJ2-7; the table's D call TRBD2 went unverified against the DNA. TRBV21-1 is described as a pseudogene. In DNA form, the CDR3 reads TGTGCCAGCAGGGACGGACGGGGCGAGCAGTACTTC. Residues: CASRDGRGEQYF.